Given below is one T cell receptor (beta chain) in context. Antigen unknown. The V gene lost 6 bases and the J gene lost 1 base, with 12 bases spanning the gap. The CDR3 extends over 14 amino acids. Germline loops: CDR1 LNHDA, CDR2 SQIVND (reference sequence). This record belongs to a study of siplizumab effects on memory and regulatory T cells. Study observations and caveats: Proliferating Tregs taken from siplizumab cultures were not shown to have a confirmed suppressive function. A minor share of alloreactive clones matched unstimulated subsets.

Assays examined about 9.1 x 10^4 TCR templates per sample. Some clones are missing from TCRdb's copy, which holds only in-frame ones; the method was immunoSEQ multiplex PCR. Among approximately 92,000 clones listed, 85% to 95% were seen once. The receptor comes from a human donor in good health. The chain employs TRBV19 and TRBJ1-1, with TRBD1 as a possible D gene (6 bases). Sequenced: non-Treg CD4+ T cells sorted from blood. The CDR3 region is CASSPQGRNTEAFF. The CDR3 bases are TGTGCCAGTAGCCCTCAGGGGAGGAACACTGAAGCTTTCTTT.